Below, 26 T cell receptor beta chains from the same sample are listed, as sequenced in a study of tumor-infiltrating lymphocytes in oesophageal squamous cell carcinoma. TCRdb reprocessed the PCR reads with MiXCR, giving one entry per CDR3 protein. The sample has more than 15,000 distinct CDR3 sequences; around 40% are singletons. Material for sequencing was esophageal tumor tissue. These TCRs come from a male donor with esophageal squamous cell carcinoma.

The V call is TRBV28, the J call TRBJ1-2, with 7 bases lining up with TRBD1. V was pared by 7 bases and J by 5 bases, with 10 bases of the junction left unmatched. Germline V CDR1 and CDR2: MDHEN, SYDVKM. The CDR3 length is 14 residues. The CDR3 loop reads CASTTGTVTYGYTF. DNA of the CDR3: TGTGCCAGCACAACCGGGACAGTAACATATGGCTACACCTTC.

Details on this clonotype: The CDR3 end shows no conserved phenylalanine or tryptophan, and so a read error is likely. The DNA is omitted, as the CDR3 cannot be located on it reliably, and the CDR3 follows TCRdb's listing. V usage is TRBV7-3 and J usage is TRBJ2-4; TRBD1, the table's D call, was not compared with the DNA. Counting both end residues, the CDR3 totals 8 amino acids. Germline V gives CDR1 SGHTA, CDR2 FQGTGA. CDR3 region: CASSLLGT.

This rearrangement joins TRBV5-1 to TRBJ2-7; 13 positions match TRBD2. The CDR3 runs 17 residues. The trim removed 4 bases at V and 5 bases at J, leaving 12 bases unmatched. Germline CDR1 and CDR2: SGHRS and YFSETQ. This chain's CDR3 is CASSGLAGDGIIDEQYF. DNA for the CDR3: TGCGCCAGCAGCGGACTAGCGGGAGACGGTATTATCGACGAGCAGTACTTC.

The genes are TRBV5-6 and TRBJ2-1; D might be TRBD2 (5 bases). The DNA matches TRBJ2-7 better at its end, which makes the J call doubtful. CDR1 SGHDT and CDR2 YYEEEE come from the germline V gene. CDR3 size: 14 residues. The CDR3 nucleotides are TGTGCCAGCAGCTTGGCGGGGTCCACCTACGAGCAGTACTTC. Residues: CASSLAGSTYEQYF.

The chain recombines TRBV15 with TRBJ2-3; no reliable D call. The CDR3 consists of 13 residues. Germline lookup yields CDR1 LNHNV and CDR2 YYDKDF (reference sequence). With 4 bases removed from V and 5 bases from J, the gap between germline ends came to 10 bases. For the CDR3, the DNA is TGTGCCACCAGCAAGGAGTTTCGAGATACGCAGTATTTT. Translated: CATSKEFRDTQYF.

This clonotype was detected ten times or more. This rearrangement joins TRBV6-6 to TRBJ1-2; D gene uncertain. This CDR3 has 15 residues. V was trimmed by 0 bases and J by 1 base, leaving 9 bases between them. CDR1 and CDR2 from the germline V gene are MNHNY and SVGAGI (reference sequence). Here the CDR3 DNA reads TGTGCCAGCAGTTACTCGGTGGCCGGTAACTATGGCTACACCTTC. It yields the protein CASSYSVAGNYGYTF.

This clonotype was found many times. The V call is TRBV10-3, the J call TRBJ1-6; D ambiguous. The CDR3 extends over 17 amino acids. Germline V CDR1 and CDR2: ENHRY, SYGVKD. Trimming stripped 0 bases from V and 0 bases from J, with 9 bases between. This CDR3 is CAISESRASSYNSPLHF. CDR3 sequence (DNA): TGTGCCATCAGTGAGTCCCGAGCGAGCTCCTATAATTCACCCCTCCACTTT.

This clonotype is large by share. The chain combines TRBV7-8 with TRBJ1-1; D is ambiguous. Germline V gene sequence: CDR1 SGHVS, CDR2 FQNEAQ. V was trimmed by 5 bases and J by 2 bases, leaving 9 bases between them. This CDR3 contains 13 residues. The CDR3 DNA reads TGTGCCAGCAGCCCGGGCCCCAACACTGAAGCTTTCTTT. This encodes CASSPGPNTEAFF.

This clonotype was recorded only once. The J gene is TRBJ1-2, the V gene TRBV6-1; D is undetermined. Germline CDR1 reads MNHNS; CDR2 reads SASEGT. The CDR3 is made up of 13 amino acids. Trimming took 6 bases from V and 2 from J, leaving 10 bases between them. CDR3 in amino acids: CASSLAANYGYTF. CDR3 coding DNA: TGTGCCAGCAGCCTAGCAGCAAACTATGGCTACACCTTC.

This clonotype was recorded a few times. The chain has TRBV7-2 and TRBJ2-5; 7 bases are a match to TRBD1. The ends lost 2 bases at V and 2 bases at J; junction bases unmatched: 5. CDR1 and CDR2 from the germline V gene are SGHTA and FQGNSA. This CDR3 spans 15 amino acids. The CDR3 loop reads CASSLWAGGQETQYF. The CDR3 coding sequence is TGTGCCAGCAGCTTATGGGCAGGGGGACAAGAGACCCAGTACTTC.

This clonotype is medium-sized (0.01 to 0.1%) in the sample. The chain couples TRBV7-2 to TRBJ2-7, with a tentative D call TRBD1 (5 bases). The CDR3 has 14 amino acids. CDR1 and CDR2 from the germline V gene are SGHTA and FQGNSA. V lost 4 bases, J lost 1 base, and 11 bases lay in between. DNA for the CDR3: TGTGCCAGCAGCTCGAAGGCAGGGTCCTACGAGCAGTACTTC. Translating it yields CASSSKAGSYEQYF.

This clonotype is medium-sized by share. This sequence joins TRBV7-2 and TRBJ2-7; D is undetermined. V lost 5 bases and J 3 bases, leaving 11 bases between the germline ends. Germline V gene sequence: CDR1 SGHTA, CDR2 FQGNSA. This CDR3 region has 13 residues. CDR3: CASSPRARYEQYF. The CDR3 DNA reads TGTGCCAGCAGCCCCCGGGCGCGCTACGAGCAGTACTTC.

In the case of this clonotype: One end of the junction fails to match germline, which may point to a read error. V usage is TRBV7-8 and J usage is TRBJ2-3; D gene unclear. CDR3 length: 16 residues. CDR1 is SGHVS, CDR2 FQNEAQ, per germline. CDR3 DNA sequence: TGTGCCAGCAGCCCCCGATTAGCTGGCATTGAAGAGACCCAGTACTTT. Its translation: CASSPRLAGIEETQYF.

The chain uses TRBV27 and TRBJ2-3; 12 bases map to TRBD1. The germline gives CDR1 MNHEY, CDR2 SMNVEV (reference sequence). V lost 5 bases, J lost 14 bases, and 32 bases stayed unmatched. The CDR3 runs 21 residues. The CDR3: CASSSFRRDRGRLSDPGELYF. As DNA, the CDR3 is TGTGCCAGCAGTAGCTTCCGACGGGACAGGGGGCGCCTTTCTGACCCCGGGGAGCTGTATTTT.

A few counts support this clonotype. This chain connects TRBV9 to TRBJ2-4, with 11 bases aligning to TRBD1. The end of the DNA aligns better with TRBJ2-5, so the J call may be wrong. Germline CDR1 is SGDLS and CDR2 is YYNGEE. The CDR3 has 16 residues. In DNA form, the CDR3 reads TGTGCCAGCAGCGTAGTGGGACAGGGGGGTTGGGAGACCCAGTACTTC. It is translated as CASSVVGQGGWETQYF.

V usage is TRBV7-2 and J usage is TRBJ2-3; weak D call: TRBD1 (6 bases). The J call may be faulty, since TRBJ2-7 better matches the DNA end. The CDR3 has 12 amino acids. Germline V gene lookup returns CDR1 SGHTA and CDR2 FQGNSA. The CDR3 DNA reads TGTGCCAGCAGCGCGTCCAGGGGTGAGCAGTACTTC. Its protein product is CASSASRGEQYF.

The CDR3 nucleotides read TGCAGTGCTCCCCTACACACAGATACGCAGTATTTT. Translating it yields CSAPLHTDTQYF. The chain recombines TRBV20-1 with TRBJ2-3; D ambiguous. The V gene lost 5 bases and the J gene lost 2 bases, with 8 bases spanning the gap. Germline V gives CDR1 DFQATT, CDR2 SNEGSKA (reference sequence). The CDR3 length is 12 residues.

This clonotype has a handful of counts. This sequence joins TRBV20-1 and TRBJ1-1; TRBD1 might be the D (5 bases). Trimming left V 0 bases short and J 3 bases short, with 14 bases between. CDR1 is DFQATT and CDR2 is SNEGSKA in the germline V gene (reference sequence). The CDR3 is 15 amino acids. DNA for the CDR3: TGCAGTGCTAGAGACCGAACCGACAGTTACACTGAAGCTTTCTTT. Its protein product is CSARDRTDSYTEAFF.

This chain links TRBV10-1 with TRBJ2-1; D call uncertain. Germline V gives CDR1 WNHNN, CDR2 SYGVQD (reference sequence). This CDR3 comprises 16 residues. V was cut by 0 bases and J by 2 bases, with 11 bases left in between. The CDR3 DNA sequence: TGCGCCAGCAGTGAGTCGAGGACGGCGACCTACAATGAGCAGTTCTTC. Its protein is CASSESRTATYNEQFF.

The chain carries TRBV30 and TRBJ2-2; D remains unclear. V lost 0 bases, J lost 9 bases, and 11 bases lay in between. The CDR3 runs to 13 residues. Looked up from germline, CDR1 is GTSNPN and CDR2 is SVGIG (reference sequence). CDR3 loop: CAWSVRESRELFF. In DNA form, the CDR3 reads TGTGCCTGGAGTGTAAGGGAATCCCGGGAGCTGTTTTTT. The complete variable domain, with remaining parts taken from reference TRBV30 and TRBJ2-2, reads SQTIHQWPATLVQPVGSPLSLECTVEGTSNPNLYWYRQAAGRGLQLLFYSVGIGQISSEVPQNLSASRPQDRQFILSSKKLLLSDSGFYLCAWSVRESRELFFGEGSRLTVL.

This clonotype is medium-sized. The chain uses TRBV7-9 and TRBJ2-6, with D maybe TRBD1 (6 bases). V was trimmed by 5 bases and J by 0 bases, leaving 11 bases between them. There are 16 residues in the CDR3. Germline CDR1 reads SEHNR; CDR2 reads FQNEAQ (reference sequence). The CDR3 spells CASSTPRGSGANVLTF. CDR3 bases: TGTGCCAGCAGCACCCCCAGGGGCTCTGGGGCCAACGTCCTGACTTTC.

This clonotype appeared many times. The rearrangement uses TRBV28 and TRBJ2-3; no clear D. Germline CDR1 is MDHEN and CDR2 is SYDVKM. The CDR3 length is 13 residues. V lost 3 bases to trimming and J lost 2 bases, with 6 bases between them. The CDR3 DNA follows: TGTGCCAGCAGTTTCCAGAACACAGATACGCAGTATTTT. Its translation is CASSFQNTDTQYF.

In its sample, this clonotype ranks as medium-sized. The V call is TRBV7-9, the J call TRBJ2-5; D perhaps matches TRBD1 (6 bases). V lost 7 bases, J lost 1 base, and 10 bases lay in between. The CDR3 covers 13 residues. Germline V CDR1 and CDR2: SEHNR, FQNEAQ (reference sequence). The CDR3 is CASTLGAQETQYF. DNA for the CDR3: TGTGCCAGCACCCTGGGGGCCCAAGAGACCCAGTACTTC.

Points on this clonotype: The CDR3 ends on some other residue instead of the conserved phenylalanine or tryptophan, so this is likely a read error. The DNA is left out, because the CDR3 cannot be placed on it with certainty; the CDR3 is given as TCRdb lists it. The CDR3 here is CASSPRERKPTMSSSSAP. This chain joins TRBV7-3 and TRBJ1-1; the table's D call TRBD1 went unverified against the DNA. The CDR3 is 18 residues long, counting both termini. Germline values: CDR1 SGHTA, CDR2 FQGTGA.

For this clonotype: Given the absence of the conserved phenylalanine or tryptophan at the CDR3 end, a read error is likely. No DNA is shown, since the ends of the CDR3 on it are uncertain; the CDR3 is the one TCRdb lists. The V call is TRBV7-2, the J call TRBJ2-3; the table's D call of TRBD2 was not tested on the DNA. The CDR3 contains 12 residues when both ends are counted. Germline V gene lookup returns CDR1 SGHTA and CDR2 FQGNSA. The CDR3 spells CASSRLRAVLRA.

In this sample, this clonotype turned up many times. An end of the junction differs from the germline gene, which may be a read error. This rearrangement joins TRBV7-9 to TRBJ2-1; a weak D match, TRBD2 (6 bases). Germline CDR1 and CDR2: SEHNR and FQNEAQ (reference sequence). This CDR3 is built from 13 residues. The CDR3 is CASSWDSNNEQFF. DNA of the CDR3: TGTGCCAGCAGCTGGGACTCCAACAATGAGCAGTTCTTC.